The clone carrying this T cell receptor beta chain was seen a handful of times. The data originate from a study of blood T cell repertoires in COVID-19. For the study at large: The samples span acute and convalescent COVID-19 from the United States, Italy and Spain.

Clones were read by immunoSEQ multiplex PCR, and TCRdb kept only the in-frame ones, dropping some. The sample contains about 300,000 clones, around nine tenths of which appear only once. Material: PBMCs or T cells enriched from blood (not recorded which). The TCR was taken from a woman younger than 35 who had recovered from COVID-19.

CDR3 region: CASRGGTSGTDTQYF. CDR3 nucleotides: TGTGCCAGCAGGGGTGGGACTAGCGGCACAGATACGCAGTATTTT. V gene TRBV27 combines with J gene TRBJ2-3; TRBD2 matches 10 bases. The CDR3 runs 15 residues. After removal of 6 bases from V and 1 base from J, the junction contained 4 bases not matched to a gene. Germline V gene sequence: CDR1 MNHEY, CDR2 SMNVEV (reference sequence).